The 24 T cell receptor beta chains below were found in one sample sequenced in a study of response to subunit inactivated influenza vaccine. TCRdb redid the calling of the RT-PCR reads with MiXCR, one entry per CDR3 protein. The sample carries roughly 760,000 distinct CDR3 sequences, 21% recorded once. The input for sequencing was PBMCs from blood, taken more than 4 days after vaccination. These TCRs come from a man in his forties or fifties who received an inactivated influenza vaccine.

The chain recombines TRBV5-1 with TRBJ2-3; 7 nucleotides match TRBD2. The length of the CDR3 is 16 residues. CDR1 is SGHRS and CDR2 is YFSETQ in the germline V gene. Germline trimming cut 2 bases from V and 0 bases from J; bases unmatched to any gene: 6. CDR3 amino acids: CASSLLGAGSTDTQYF. In DNA form, the CDR3 reads TGCGCCAGCAGCTTACTGGGAGCGGGGAGCACAGATACGCAGTATTTT.

This rearrangement joins TRBV6-2 or TRBV6-3 to TRBJ2-3; 11 nucleotides align to TRBD1. Germline V lookup: CDR1 MNHEY, CDR2 SVGEGT. V shed 4 bases, J shed 1 base, and the junction held 7 bases outside the gene matches. The CDR3 length is 17 residues. The CDR3 nucleotides read TGTGCCAGCAGTTTCCGGACAGGGGGCCGACGCACAGATACGCAGTATTTT. Protein product: CASSFRTGGRRTDTQYF.

The V and J genes are TRBV30 and TRBJ2-5; D tentatively fits TRBD1 or TRBD2 (6 bases each). The CDR3 runs 12 residues. The V and J ends lost 3 bases and 5 bases respectively, with 10 bases between them. Germline CDR1 and CDR2: GTSNPN and SVGIG (reference sequence). CDR3 protein: CAWSGGGETQYF. In DNA form, the CDR3 reads TGTGCCTGGAGCGGGGGCGGGGAGACCCAGTACTTC.

In its sample, this clonotype was seen a few times. For the CDR3, the DNA is TGTGCCAGCAGCTTAGCGGTGATGGGAGGACTACAATACAATGAGCAGTTCTTC. It encodes CASSLAVMGGLQYNEQFF. This sequence joins TRBV7-8 and TRBJ2-1, with a possible D match to TRBD2 (6 bases). The CDR3 sequence is 18 residues long. Germline V gene sequence: CDR1 SGHVS, CDR2 FQNEAQ. V gave up 0 bases and J gave up 4 bases, with 19 bases separating them.

Ten or more counts support this clonotype. The V call is TRBV5-1, the J call TRBJ2-1; TRBD2 agrees at 12 bases. CDR1 SGHRS and CDR2 YFSETQ come from the germline V gene. The CDR3 is 21 residues long. V gave up 4 bases and J gave up 8 bases; unmatched junction bases: 25. CDR3 amino acids: CASSPRDASRLAGVLGDEQFF. The DNA of the CDR3 is TGCGCCAGCAGCCCCCGGGACGCAAGTCGACTAGCGGGAGTTCTGGGCGATGAGCAGTTCTTC. The full variable domain, in which reference TRBV5-1 and TRBJ2-1 provide the parts outside the CDR3, is KAGVTQTPRYLIKTRGQQVTLSCSPISGHRSVSWYQQTPGQGLQFLFEYFSETQRNKGNFPGRFSGRQFSNSRSEMNVSTLELGDSALYLCASSPRDASRLAGVLGDEQFFGPGTRLTVL.

The chain has TRBV2 and TRBJ1-4, with D perhaps TRBD1 (6 bases). V was clipped by 6 bases and J by 5 bases, with 7 bases between them. CDR1 and CDR2 (germline): SNHLY, FYNNEI. The CDR3 runs 12 residues. CDR3 amino acids: CASSGQNEKLFF. CDR3 bases: TGTGCCAGCAGCGGACAGAATGAAAAACTGTTTTTT.

The chain couples TRBV5-1 to TRBJ1-2, with D possibly being TRBD1 (5 bases). CDR3 length equals 15 residues. Trimming left V 5 bases short and J 0 bases short, with 14 bases between. Per germline, CDR1 SGHRS and CDR2 YFSETQ. The CDR3, as DNA: TGCGCCAGCAGATCAGGCACAGGAACTAACTATGGCTACACCTTC. As protein: CASRSGTGTNYGYTF.

This clonotype was seen more than once but under ten times. The J gene is TRBJ2-3, the V gene TRBV5-1, with 7 positions matching TRBD2. V gave up 1 base and J gave up 1 base; unmatched junction bases: 6. The CDR3 totals 16 residues. Germline CDR1 and CDR2: SGHRS and YFSETQ. The CDR3 loop is CASSLLQRGGTDTQYF. The CDR3 nucleotides read TGCGCCAGCAGCTTGCTTCAGCGGGGTGGCACAGATACGCAGTATTTT.

J is TRBJ2-6 and V is TRBV6-5; maybe TRBD2 (6 bases). V was pared by 2 bases and J by 3 bases, with 20 bases between. Germline V lookup: CDR1 MNHEY, CDR2 SVGAGI. The CDR3 has 19 residues. CDR3 coding DNA: TGTGCCAGCAGTTACGCCCAAGACTTGGGGGGTAATGGGGCCAACGTCCTGACTTTC. Protein product: CASSYAQDLGGNGANVLTF.

A few counts support this clonotype. This sequence joins TRBV6-5 and TRBJ2-7, with 10 bases lining up with TRBD1. The CDR3 extends over 14 amino acids. Germline assignment: CDR1 MNHEY and CDR2 SVGAGI. V trimming: 7 bases; J trimming: 5 bases; junction bases outside the gene matches: 8. CDR3 region: CASMLGQGRHEQYF. The CDR3 DNA sequence: TGTGCCAGCATGTTGGGACAGGGGCGCCACGAGCAGTACTTC.

The rearrangement joins TRBV3-1 to TRBJ2-3; D is undetermined. Germline lookup yields CDR1 LGHDT and CDR2 YNNKEL (reference sequence). The CDR3 spans 14 residues. Trimming left V 3 bases short and J 0 bases short, with 7 bases between. The CDR3 spells CASSQWKSTDTQYF. CDR3 bases: TGTGCCAGCAGCCAGTGGAAGAGCACAGATACGCAGTATTTT.

This clonotype has a count of ten or more. The J gene is TRBJ2-5, the V gene TRBV6-1; D possibly corresponds to TRBD2 (6 bases). Germline CDR1 and CDR2: MNHNS and SASEGT. Trimming pared 7 bases from V and 4 bases from J, leaving 13 bases between. CDR3 length: 13 residues. CDR3 protein: CASTPGGGETQYF. The CDR3 nucleotides read TGTGCCAGCACCCCTGGGGGAGGAGAGACCCAGTACTTC.

The chain links TRBV10-1 to TRBJ2-1, with D perhaps being TRBD1 or TRBD2 (5 bases each). V shed 0 bases and J shed 7 bases, with 13 bases lying between them. Germline CDR1 is WNHNN and CDR2 is SYGVQD (reference sequence). CDR3 length equals 15 residues. CDR3 region: CASSESRGRPNEQFF. In DNA, the CDR3 is TGCGCCAGCAGTGAGTCGAGGGGACGGCCGAATGAGCAGTTCTTC.

This clonotype was detected only a few times. CDR3 sequence (DNA): TGTGCCAGCAGCTTGGTAGGGGCCAACACAGATACGCAGTATTTT. Translating gives CASSLVGANTDTQYF. The V call is TRBV5-6, the J call TRBJ2-3, with D perhaps matching TRBD1 (5 bases). Germline V gene lookup returns CDR1 SGHDT and CDR2 YYEEEE. The CDR3 is made up of 15 amino acids. V was clipped by 0 bases and J by 2 bases, with 10 bases between them. Complete variable domain (other parts from reference TRBV5-6 and TRBJ2-3): DAGVTQSPTHLIKTRGQQVTLRCSPKSGHDTVSWYQQALGQGPQFIFQYYEEEERQRGNFPDRFSGHQFPNYSSELNVNALLLGDSALYLCASSLVGANTDTQYFGPGTRLTVL.

V gene TRBV6-5 combines with J gene TRBJ1-4, with D uncertain. V was clipped by 2 bases and J by 0 bases, with 10 bases between them. Germline lookup yields CDR1 MNHEY and CDR2 SVGAGI. The CDR3 length is 16 residues. This CDR3 reads CASSYRVPATNEKLFF. The CDR3 DNA reads as TGTGCCAGCAGTTACAGGGTCCCTGCAACTAATGAAAAACTGTTTTTT.

The rearrangement uses TRBV14 and TRBJ1-2, with 8 bases fitting TRBD1. J was trimmed by 4 bases and V by 4 bases; bases with no gene match: 8. Germline lookup yields CDR1 SGHDN and CDR2 FVKESK. The CDR3 contains 15 residues. The CDR3 coding sequence is TGTGCCAGCAGCCCCACCTTCACAGGGGGCTATGGCTACACCTTC. Protein: CASSPTFTGGYGYTF.

The table lists this clonotype with a few counts. The chain carries TRBV5-1 and TRBJ2-1; D is undetermined. Germline-derived CDR1 and CDR2 are SGHRS and YFSETQ. The CDR3 is 15 residues long. Trimming left V 3 bases short and J 3 bases short, with 13 bases between. The CDR3 is CASSSGPEHYNEQFF. CDR3 DNA: TGCGCCAGCAGCTCAGGACCAGAACACTACAATGAGCAGTTCTTC.

The chain couples TRBV12-3 or TRBV12-4 to TRBJ1-2, with D hard to call. V was trimmed by 2 bases and J by 4 bases, leaving 14 bases between them. The CDR3 is made up of 15 amino acids. The CDR3 is CASSLRGPGSYGYTF. The CDR3 region has the DNA TGTGCCAGCAGTTTAAGAGGTCCGGGGAGCTATGGCTACACCTTC.

J is TRBJ1-3 and V is TRBV5-1, with 7 bases matching TRBD1. Losses at the gene ends were 0 bases for V and 7 bases for J; bases not matched to a gene: 4. Germline loops: CDR1 SGHRS, CDR2 YFSETQ. This CDR3 contains 14 residues. This chain's CDR3 is CASSLESRGNTIYF. The CDR3 nucleotides read TGCGCCAGCAGCTTGGAATCCAGGGGGAACACCATATATTTT.

The gene calls are TRBV7-2 and TRBJ2-7; no reliable D call. CDR3 length equals 13 residues. From germline, CDR1 is SGHTA and CDR2 FQGNSA. V lost 0 bases and J lost 3, with 6 bases in between. This chain's CDR3 is CASSLATLYEQYF. The CDR3 DNA is TGTGCCAGCAGCTTAGCGACCCTCTACGAGCAGTACTTC.

The table lists this clonotype with many counts. The chain links TRBV6-2 or TRBV6-3 to TRBJ1-4; 7 bases are shared with TRBD1. Per germline, CDR1 MNHEY and CDR2 SVGEGT. With V trimmed by 6 bases and J by 0 bases, 4 bases remained unmatched. The CDR3 spans 15 residues. CDR3 protein: CASSRDSATNEKLFF. The CDR3 DNA is TGTGCCAGCAGCAGGGACAGCGCAACTAATGAAAAACTGTTTTTT.

The gene calls are TRBV5-1 and TRBJ2-1; D gene unclear. V gave up 0 bases and J gave up 6 bases, with 16 bases separating them. Germline CDR1 reads SGHRS; CDR2 reads YFSETQ. The CDR3 totals 16 residues. The CDR3 region has the DNA TGCGCCAGCAGCTTGGATGTCTCCGCAAAGGGCAATGAGCAGTTCTTC. Residues: CASSLDVSAKGNEQFF.

In its sample, this clonotype was seen a few times. The CDR3 spells CASSFLAGGFNEQFF. For the CDR3, the DNA is TGTGCCAGCAGCTTTTTAGCGGGGGGGTTTAATGAGCAGTTCTTC. This chain joins TRBV7-9 and TRBJ2-1, with 11 positions matching TRBD2. The CDR3 extends over 15 amino acids. J gave up 7 bases and V 3 bases, and 5 bases lay outside the gene matches. Germline V lookup: CDR1 SEHNR, CDR2 FQNEAQ (reference sequence).

The chain is built from TRBV20-1 and TRBJ2-7; TRBD2 matches at 7 bases. Trimming cost V 3 bases and J 7 bases; bases outside gene matches: 9. Looked up from germline, CDR1 is DFQATT and CDR2 is SNEGSKA (reference sequence). This CDR3 contains 13 residues. CDR3 DNA: TGCAGTGCTAGTGATGGGGCCGGGGGGGAGCAGTACTTC. Translating gives CSASDGAGGEQYF.